The source of this T cell receptor (beta chain) is a study of T cells in tumors and immune-related adverse events. V trimming: 6 bases; J trimming: 3 bases; junction bases outside the gene matches: 8. This CDR3 comprises 15 residues. Germline values: CDR1 MNHEY, CDR2 SMNVEV (reference sequence). Method: immunoSEQ multiplex PCR; TCRdb's copy keeps in-frame clones and lacks some. There are around 10,000 clones in the sample; roughly 92% occur only once, and around 1.5% lies in the top ten. The clonotype originates from a female donor with metastatic renal cell carcinoma. This rearrangement joins TRBV27 to TRBJ1-5, with TRBD1 identical over 7 bases. Here the sequenced sample was lymph node tissue, taken from a patient treated with anti-PD-1 therapy. The CDR3 loop is CASRPQGRVNQPQHF. The CDR3 nucleotides are TGTGCCAGCAGACCACAGGGGAGAGTCAATCAGCCCCAGCATTTT.